These 26 T cell receptor beta chains originate from one sample sequenced in a study of neurological immune-mediated disorders. One entry per CDR3 protein, called by TCRdb with MiXCR from the 5' RACE reads. Among about 62,000 distinct CDR3 sequences listed, 3.5% to 4.5% were seen once. Source material: PBMCs. The source is a woman aged 50 to 65 with multiple sclerosis.

This clonotype ranks as medium-sized. This rearrangement joins TRBV29-1 to TRBJ2-5; no reliable D call. There are 13 residues in the CDR3. The germline V gene has CDR1 SQVTM and CDR2 ANQGSEA. The germline V and J ends were trimmed by 7 bases and 4 bases, with 16 bases remaining between them. CDR3 sequence: CSAVVSLRETQYF. The CDR3 nucleotides are TGCAGCGCCGTGGTCAGTCTCCGAGAGACCCAGTACTTC.

This clonotype was observed many times. The J gene is TRBJ2-5, the V gene TRBV12-3 or TRBV12-4; 11 nucleotides align to TRBD2. The length of the CDR3 is 14 residues. Trimming at V came to 4 bases and at J to 3 bases, leaving 1 base not matched to a gene. The CDR3 sequence is CASSSGLAEETQYF. The CDR3 DNA reads TGTGCCAGCAGTTCGGGACTAGCGGAAGAGACCCAGTACTTC.

This clonotype was observed a few times. The CDR3 region has the DNA TGTGCCAGCAGTTACTCGACTAGCGGGAGGTTCTCCTACGAGCAGTACTTC. It translates to CASSYSTSGRFSYEQYF. The chain recombines TRBV6-2 or TRBV6-3 with TRBJ2-7; 13 nucleotides match TRBD2. This CDR3 region has 17 residues. V was pared by 0 bases and J by 0 bases, with 2 bases of the junction left unmatched. The germline CDR1 and CDR2 sequences are MNHEY and SVGEGT.

With respect to this clonotype: One base away lies a much larger clone, so this may be a sequencing read error. This chain uses TRBV10-3 with TRBJ1-5, with 7 bases matching TRBD1. Germline values: CDR1 ENHRY, CDR2 SYGVKD. The CDR3 contains 14 residues. In DNA, the CDR3 is TGTGCCATCAGTCGACAGGGTGTCAATCAGCCCCAGAATTTT. Translation gives CAISRQGVNQPQNF.

This clonotype was seen at least ten times. The CDR3 nucleotides read TGCGCCAGCAGCCAAGAATGGGGGTCGGTATTCAATGAGCAGTTCTTC. The encoded protein is CASSQEWGSVFNEQFF. The V call is TRBV4-3, the J call TRBJ2-1, with D perhaps being TRBD1 or TRBD2 (5 bases each). Trimming stripped 0 bases from V and 6 bases from J, with 15 bases between. Per the germline V gene, CDR1 is LGHNA and CDR2 is YSLEER. The CDR3 consists of 16 residues.

This clonotype was seen a few times. The J gene is TRBJ2-7, the V gene TRBV20-1; D call uncertain. V shed 5 bases and J shed 0 bases, with 11 bases lying between them. Germline CDR1 reads DFQATT; CDR2 reads SNEGSKA (reference sequence). This CDR3 region has 13 residues. In DNA form, the CDR3 reads TGCAGTGCTTTCGACACCCGCTCCTACGAGCAGTACTTC. Encoded protein: CSAFDTRSYEQYF.

Many counts were recorded for this clonotype. The rearrangement uses TRBV20-1 and TRBJ2-1, with a weak D call TRBD2 (5 bases). CDR3 length equals 19 residues. In germline, CDR1 is DFQATT, CDR2 SNEGSKA (reference sequence). The V end lost 2 bases, the J end lost 1 base, and 24 bases lay between the germline ends. The CDR3 here is CSARSLKRAGMLSYNEQFF. Written as DNA, the CDR3 is TGCAGTGCTAGAAGTCTCAAGAGGGCGGGTATGTTATCCTACAATGAGCAGTTCTTC.

This clonotype has ten or more counts. The V call is TRBV20-1, the J call TRBJ2-5; no firm D call. The CDR3 is 13 residues long. The germline gives CDR1 DFQATT, CDR2 SNEGSKA (reference sequence). The V end lost 6 bases, the J end lost 1 base, and 12 bases lay between the germline ends. DNA for the CDR3: TGCAGTGCAAGACGGCCCTTCCAAGAGACCCAGTACTTC. This sequence encodes CSARRPFQETQYF.

The J gene is TRBJ1-5, the V gene TRBV5-1, with D possibly being TRBD1 (5 bases). CDR1 is SGHRS, CDR2 YFSETQ, per germline. The V and J ends lost 1 base and 4 bases respectively, with 12 bases between them. This CDR3 spans 15 amino acids. This CDR3 reads CASSLSGTENQPQHF. The CDR3 region has the DNA TGCGCCAGCAGCTTGTCCGGGACGGAAAATCAGCCCCAGCATTTT.

This clonotype was seen at least ten times. The chain recombines TRBV20-1 with TRBJ2-1; 14 bases are a match to TRBD2. The CDR3 runs to 18 residues. The V segment lost 2 bases and the J segment 6 bases; nucleotides outside the gene matches: 12. The germline gives CDR1 DFQATT, CDR2 SNEGSKA (reference sequence). Written as DNA, the CDR3 is TGCAGTGCTAGATCCGGGAGAGGACTAGCGGGAGGTCCCAATGAGCAGTTCTTC. Its protein product is CSARSGRGLAGGPNEQFF.

This chain joins TRBV19 and TRBJ2-1; the D is unclear. The germline gives CDR1 LNHDA, CDR2 SQIVND (reference sequence). V lost 4 bases to trimming and J lost 0 bases, with 13 bases between them. This CDR3 comprises 16 residues. The CDR3 sequence: CASSKGRQSSYNEQFF. The CDR3 nucleotides read TGTGCCAGTAGTAAGGGCAGGCAAAGCTCCTACAATGAGCAGTTCTTC. Combining the CDR3 with reference TRBV19 and TRBJ2-1 gives the whole variable domain DGGITQSPKYLFRKEGQNVTLSCEQNLNHDAMYWYRQDPGQGLRLIYYSQIVNDFQKGDIAEGYSVSREKKESFPLTVTSAQKNPTAFYLCASSKGRQSSYNEQFFGPGTRLTVL.

This clonotype showed up many times. The chain carries TRBV4-3 and TRBJ1-6, with D unclear. The CDR3 loop spans 15 amino acids. Germline V gene sequence: CDR1 LGHNA, CDR2 YSLEER. V gave up 0 bases and J gave up 8 bases, with 11 bases separating them. The CDR3 coding sequence is TGCGCCAGCAGCCAAGATAACAGAGCGGATTCACCCCTCCACTTT. This encodes CASSQDNRADSPLHF.

This clonotype occurred many times. The chain has TRBV29-1 and TRBJ2-7; 10 bases are shared with TRBD2. The V and J ends lost 0 bases and 3 bases, in that order; junction bases with no gene match: 5. The CDR3 extends over 15 amino acids. Germline values: CDR1 SQVTM, CDR2 ANQGSEA. The CDR3 DNA is TGCAGCGTTGAAGATGAGGGACTAGCGAACTACGAGCAGTACTTC. Translation: CSVEDEGLANYEQYF.

This clonotype was detected only a few times. An end of the junction does not agree with germline; a read error may underlie this. This chain connects TRBV5-1 to TRBJ1-5, with no clear D. The CDR3 has 13 residues. Per the germline V gene, CDR1 is SGHRS and CDR2 is YFSETQ. The CDR3 region has the DNA TGCGCCAGCAGCTTGGCCCGGGATCAGCCCCAGAATTTT. Amino acid sequence: CASSLARDQPQNF.

This clonotype was seen many times. The chain combines TRBV7-3 with TRBJ2-5; D tentatively fits TRBD1 or TRBD2 (7 bases each). Germline loops: CDR1 SGHTA, CDR2 FQGTGA. The CDR3 runs to 15 residues. V was shortened by 5 bases and J by 5 bases, with 18 bases between the two germline ends. Here the CDR3 reads CASSRTTGREETQYF. In DNA form, the CDR3 reads TGTGCCAGCAGCCGTACGACAGGGCGGGAGGAGACCCAGTACTTC.

The chain employs TRBV5-6 and TRBJ2-7; 9 bases are a match to TRBD2. Per germline, CDR1 SGHDT and CDR2 YYEEEE. CDR3 length: 14 residues. With 6 bases clipped from V and 7 bases from J, the junction kept 11 bases outside the gene matches. CDR3 nucleotide sequence: TGTGCCAGCAATGGGGCGGGAGGGCCAAGAGAGCAGTACTTC. Translation: CASNGAGGPREQYF.

This clonotype showed up many times. DNA for the CDR3: TGCAGTGCTAGTTCTCCGGGGTCAGGACGGGCGAGATATTTCTTT. It specifies CSASSPGSGRARYFF. This sequence joins TRBV20-1 and TRBJ1-1; D not certain. CDR1 is DFQATT and CDR2 is SNEGSKA in the germline V gene (reference sequence). The CDR3 spans 15 residues. With 3 bases removed from V and 13 bases from J, the gap between germline ends came to 27 bases.

V gene TRBV12-3 or TRBV12-4 combines with J gene TRBJ2-7; 7 nucleotides match TRBD1. The CDR3 is 15 residues long. V lost 4 bases, J lost 0 bases, and 6 bases stayed unmatched. The CDR3 nucleotides read TGTGCCAGCAGTTGGGGGACAGCTAGCTCCTACGAGCAGTACTTC. As protein: CASSWGTASSYEQYF.

This clonotype came up many times. V and J are TRBV9 and TRBJ2-7, with 11 bases that match TRBD2. The CDR3 has 13 amino acids. V lost 7 bases to trimming and J lost 7 bases; unmatched junction nucleotides: 7. Germline CDR1 reads SGDLS; CDR2 reads YYNGEE. The CDR3 region has the DNA TGTGCCAGCTCCCTAGCGGGAGGTCGGGAGCAGTACTTC. Protein sequence: CASSLAGGREQYF.

This clonotype was counted at least ten times. CDR3 protein: CSVEEGGYEQFF. In DNA form, the CDR3 reads TGCAGCGTTGAAGAGGGGGGGTACGAGCAGTTCTTC. V and J are TRBV29-1 and TRBJ2-1; 7 positions agree with TRBD2. V lost 0 bases, J lost 10 bases, and 3 bases stayed unmatched. CDR1 and CDR2 (germline): SQVTM, ANQGSEA. The CDR3 runs 12 residues.

The V and J genes are TRBV3-1 and TRBJ2-7; D uncertain. Germline V gives CDR1 LGHDT, CDR2 YNNKEL (reference sequence). The CDR3 has 12 residues. With 5 bases removed from V and 7 bases from J, the gap between germline ends came to 12 bases. CDR3 sequence (DNA): TGTGCCAGCAGCAAAGTTCCGGTAGAGCAGTACTTC. It specifies CASSKVPVEQYF.

This clonotype was recorded many times. The chain joins TRBV20-1 to TRBJ2-3; 12 bases match TRBD2. With V trimmed by 6 bases and J by 5 bases, 12 bases remained unmatched. CDR3 length: 16 amino acids. Germline values: CDR1 DFQATT, CDR2 SNEGSKA (reference sequence). Written as DNA, the CDR3 is TGCAGTGCAGAGTATCGACTAGCGGGAGTGGTAGATACGCAGTATTTT. Its protein product is CSAEYRLAGVVDTQYF.

This clonotype was recorded at least ten times. The V gene is TRBV20-1, the J gene TRBJ2-3; 13 bases map to TRBD2. Unmatched junction bases numbered 11, after V lost 5 bases and J lost 3 bases. Germline V gene sequence: CDR1 DFQATT, CDR2 SNEGSKA (reference sequence). CDR3 length: 17 amino acids. For the CDR3, the DNA is TGCAGTGCTGGCGGACTAGCGGGAGTTCGTTCTACAGATACGCAGTATTTT. Protein product: CSAGGLAGVRSTDTQYF.

This clonotype was detected only a few times. The chain employs TRBV5-4 and TRBJ2-5, with D maybe TRBD1 (6 bases). Per germline, CDR1 SGHNT and CDR2 YYREEE (reference sequence). Trimming shortened V by 2 bases and J by 5 bases, and 13 bases separated the two germline ends. This CDR3 comprises 14 residues. CDR3 in amino acids: CASSLQGRLETQYF. The CDR3 nucleotides read TGTGCCAGCAGCTTACAGGGTCGGTTGGAGACCCAGTACTTC.

This clonotype occurred many times. In nucleotides, the CDR3 is TGTGCCAGCAGCTTAGCTCGGGGACCGGGGGAGACCCAGTACTTC. Amino acids: CASSLARGPGETQYF. The V and J genes are TRBV7-2 and TRBJ2-5; D is perhaps TRBD1 or TRBD2 (5 bases each). The germline V and J ends were trimmed by 0 bases and 5 bases, with 13 bases remaining between them. Looked up from germline, CDR1 is SGHTA and CDR2 is FQGNSA. The CDR3 consists of 15 residues.

This clonotype was picked up many times. The V call is TRBV7-3, the J call TRBJ2-1, with 8 nucleotides matching TRBD2. This CDR3 region has 15 residues. Trimming took 1 base from V and 3 from J; bases not matched to a gene: 2. Germline V gene lookup returns CDR1 SGHTA and CDR2 FQGTGA. The CDR3 DNA is TGTGCCAGCAGCTTAAGTGCGGGGGGCTACAATGAGCAGTTCTTC. Translation gives CASSLSAGGYNEQFF. Supplemented by reference TRBV7-3 and TRBJ2-1, the full variable domain reads GAGVSQTPSNKVTEKGKYVELRCDPISGHTALYWYRQSLGQGPEFLIYFQGTGAADDSGLPNDRFFAVRPEGSVSTLKIQRTERGDSAVYLCASSLSAGGYNEQFFGPGTRLTVL.